Each of the 14 T cell receptor beta chains below was sequenced from the same sample in a study of vaccination effects on CD4 cells after COVID-19. After around nine days in culture, the CD4+ T cells were isolated. BNT162b2 vaccine or mRNA-1273 vaccine was given to participants in two doses. These receptors' antigens are unknown. TCRdb keeps only in-frame clones here, not all; method: immunoSEQ multiplex PCR. The sample holds 72,000 or so clones, 70% to 85% seen once. Specimen: CD4+ T cells from PBMCs cultured without peptide, collected after COVID-19 vaccination. The receptors come from a human donor who received a COVID-19 vaccine.

The genes are TRBV18 and TRBJ2-7; the D gene could be TRBD1 or TRBD2 (6 bases each). The V gene lost 3 bases and the J gene lost 3 bases, with 12 bases spanning the gap. Looked up from germline, CDR1 is KGHSH and CDR2 is LQKENI. The CDR3 contains 14 residues. The CDR3 DNA is TGTGCCAGCTCACCGGGGGGCTACGGCTACGAGCAGTACGTC. The encoded protein is CASSPGGYGYEQYV.

V usage is TRBV10-3 and J usage is TRBJ1-1; 10 positions agree with TRBD1. CDR1 is ENHRY, CDR2 SYGVKD, per germline. The V gene end was trimmed by 4 bases and the J gene end by 0 bases; junction bases not matched to a gene: 5. The CDR3 is made up of 16 amino acids. CDR3 loop: CAISGGTGAMNTEAFF. In DNA, the CDR3 is TGTGCCATCAGTGGGGGGACAGGGGCGATGAACACTGAAGCTTTCTTT.

The chain couples TRBV7-3 to TRBJ1-1, with unresolved D. CDR1 SGHTA and CDR2 FQGTGA come from the germline V gene. CDR3 size: 12 residues. Trimming took off 3 bases at V and 6 bases at J, with 8 bases between the two ends. CDR3 sequence reads: CASSLGNSEAFF. The CDR3 nucleotides read TGTGCCAGCAGCTTGGGAAACTCTGAAGCTTTCTTT.

The genes are TRBV27 and TRBJ2-3, with D perhaps assigned TRBD1 or TRBD2 (7 bases each). CDR1 is MNHEY, CDR2 SMNVEV, per germline (reference sequence). CDR3 length: 14 amino acids. With 5 bases removed from V and 8 bases from J, the gap between germline ends came to 17 bases. Written as DNA, the CDR3 is TGTGCCAGCAGTGAAGGGGGCGGGAGCGCTACGCAGTATTTT. Amino acid sequence: CASSEGGGSATQYF.

This clone was found once. The chain uses TRBV5-1 and TRBJ2-1; D is unclear. Between the trimmed V and J ends, which lost 4 bases and 9 bases, there was a span of 20 bases. The CDR3 sequence is 15 residues long. Germline V gives CDR1 SGHRS, CDR2 YFSETQ. CDR3 nucleotide sequence: TGCGCCAGCAGCGAGCTAGAAACCAAAATGGGTGAGCAGTTCTTC. It specifies CASSELETKMGEQFF.

The V and J genes are TRBV6-5 and TRBJ2-7, with D possibly being TRBD1 (6 bases). In germline, CDR1 is MNHEY, CDR2 SVGAGI. The CDR3 contains 13 residues. Trimming pared 8 bases from V and 0 bases from J, leaving 11 bases between. Here the CDR3 DNA reads TGTGCCAGCCGAAGGGGGACCTCCTACGAGCAGTACGTC. Translation gives CASRRGTSYEQYV.

In this sample, this clone turned up a few times. This rearrangement joins TRBV7-3 to TRBJ1-1; 7 positions match TRBD1. The CDR3 length is 15 residues. Germline V gene sequence: CDR1 SGHTA, CDR2 FQGTGA. The ends lost 2 bases at V and 6 bases at J; junction bases unmatched: 9. The CDR3 DNA reads TGTGCCAGCAGCTTAGTTGGCGGACAGGATTCTGAAGCTTTCTTT. It encodes CASSLVGGQDSEAFF.

This clone showed up just once. This sequence joins TRBV6-4 and TRBJ1-4; TRBD1 agrees at 7 bases. This CDR3 contains 17 residues. J gave up 6 bases and V 6 bases, and 16 bases lay outside the gene matches. Germline assignment: CDR1 MRHNA and CDR2 SNTAGT. The DNA of the CDR3 is TGTGCCAGCAGCCAAAACACGACAGGGCTTAATGATGAAAAACTGTTTTTT. It specifies CASSQNTTGLNDEKLFF.

By sample fraction, this clone is medium-sized (0.01 to 0.1%). V usage is TRBV3-1 (or the pseudogene TRBV3-2) and J usage is TRBJ1-2; 10 bases are a match to TRBD1. From germline, CDR1 is LGHDT and CDR2 YNNKEL (reference sequence). The CDR3 runs 13 residues. V trimming: 4 bases; J trimming: 7 bases; junction bases outside the gene matches: 3. The CDR3 loop is CASSRRQGAGYTF. DNA of the CDR3: TGTGCCAGCAGCCGAAGACAGGGGGCTGGCTACACCTTC.

The J gene is TRBJ2-7, the V gene TRBV28, with TRBD1 matching over 8 bases. The CDR3 has 12 residues. The germline V gene encodes CDR1 MDHEN and CDR2 SYDVKM. V lost 6 bases and J lost 9; bases outside the gene matches: 7. Here the CDR3 DNA reads TGTGCCAGCAGCTCGACAGGGGTCGGGCAGTACGTC. Protein product: CASSSTGVGQYV.

Only a few counts were recorded for this clone. The chain combines TRBV19 with TRBJ1-5; 7 bases are a match to TRBD1. Germline-derived CDR1 and CDR2 are LNHDA and SQIVND (reference sequence). The CDR3 totals 15 residues. The junction had 11 bases not matched to a gene; V was cut back by 8 bases and J by 4 bases. The CDR3 region is CASHGQASGNQPQHF. Written as DNA, the CDR3 is TGTGCCAGTCACGGACAGGCAAGCGGGAATCAGCCCCAGCATTTT.

This chain links TRBV7-9 with TRBJ2-1; 7 nucleotides line up with TRBD1. CDR1 and CDR2 (germline): SEHNR, FQNEAQ (reference sequence). CDR3 size: 16 residues. After removal of 4 bases from V and 5 bases from J, the junction contained 11 bases not matched to a gene. DNA of the CDR3: TGTGCCAGCAGCTCGAAAGTTCACAGGGGCCACAATGAGCAGTTCTTC. It yields the protein CASSSKVHRGHNEQFF.

The chain recombines TRBV5-1 with TRBJ2-1; 7 bases are a match to TRBD1. J was trimmed by 2 bases and V by 0 bases; bases with no gene match: 2. CDR1 is SGHRS, CDR2 YFSETQ, per germline. The CDR3 is 15 residues long. The chain's CDR3 is CASSLDQGAYNEQFF. The CDR3 DNA reads as TGCGCCAGCAGCTTGGATCAGGGGGCCTACAATGAGCAGTTCTTC.

This sequence joins TRBV28 and TRBJ1-2, with 8 nucleotides matching TRBD1. J gave up 5 bases and V 6 bases, and 11 bases lay outside the gene matches. This CDR3 contains 15 residues. Germline-derived CDR1 and CDR2 are MDHEN and SYDVKM. CDR3 bases: TGTGCCAGCAGATCCGGTGGACAGGGAGGGTATGGCTACACCTTC. Amino acid sequence: CASRSGGQGGYGYTF.